This T cell receptor beta chain derives from a study of technical replicates of blood from a handful of donors. Trimming took off 2 bases at V and 3 bases at J, with 11 bases between the two ends. The germline V gene has CDR1 SGHVS and CDR2 FNYEAQ. CDR3 length equals 14 residues. Sequencing was performed with immunoSEQ multiplex PCR; in TCRdb, only in-frame clones are kept and a portion is missing. The repertoire holds some 77,000 clones, with approximately 83% as singletons. This clone was seen once. This TCR was recovered from a human donor in good health. Some clones in this sample may be carry-over from other donors' samples. Sequencing input: PBMCs. The rearrangement joins TRBV7-6 to TRBJ2-7, with D tentatively TRBD1 (6 bases). The CDR3 sequence: CASSLTGHFYEQYF. The DNA of the CDR3 is TGTGCCAGCAGCTTAACGGGACATTTCTACGAGCAGTACTTC. Drawing the rest from reference TRBV7-6 and TRBJ2-7, the complete variable domain is GAGVSQSPRYKVTKRGQDVALRCDPISGHVSLYWYRQALGQGPEFLTYFNYEAQQDKSGLPNDRFSAERPEGSISTLTIQRTEQRDSAMYRCASSLTGHFYEQYFGPGTRLTVT.